Listed here are 6 T cell receptor beta chains from one sample, sequenced in a study of blood T cell repertoires in COVID-19. Assay used: immunoSEQ multiplex PCR; TCRdb lists only in-frame clones, some missing. This table holds approximately 340,000 clones, over 80% found once. The sample comprised peripheral blood. Receptors originate from a man between 25 and 39 years old with COVID-19, enrolled during active disease.

The V call is TRBV5-4, the J call TRBJ2-7, with 7 bases lining up with TRBD1. Trimming took 4 bases from V and 0 from J; bases not matched to a gene: 4. CDR3 length equals 14 residues. Germline V gene sequence: CDR1 SGHNT, CDR2 YYREEE (reference sequence). The CDR3 sequence is CASSLGQDSYEQYF. CDR3 nucleotide sequence: TGTGCCAGCAGCCTCGGACAGGACTCCTACGAGCAGTACTTC.

The V and J genes are TRBV19 and TRBJ2-1, with TRBD1 as a possible D gene (5 bases). Germline CDR1 reads LNHDA; CDR2 reads SQIVND (reference sequence). The V gene lost 7 bases and the J gene lost 4 bases, with 11 bases spanning the gap. This CDR3 contains 13 residues. The CDR3 DNA reads as TGTGCCAGTATAGGGGTTGGGTACAATGAGCAGTTCTTC. Encoded protein: CASIGVGYNEQFF.

The chain couples TRBV27 to TRBJ2-2; tentatively, D is TRBD2 (5 bases). This CDR3 has 16 residues. Trimming shortened V by 2 bases and J by 2 bases, and 12 bases separated the two germline ends. The V gene's germline CDR1 is MNHEY and CDR2 SMNVEV (reference sequence). The CDR3 reads CASSLMASLNTGELFF. The CDR3 bases are TGTGCCAGCAGTTTAATGGCTAGCCTAAACACCGGGGAGCTGTTTTTT.

This clone was observed a handful of times. This chain joins TRBV6-5 and TRBJ2-1; 10 nucleotides agree with TRBD2. Germline CDR1 reads MNHEY; CDR2 reads SVGAGI. The V and J ends lost 6 bases and 9 bases, in that order; junction bases with no gene match: 5. The CDR3 covers 13 residues. The CDR3 DNA sequence: TGTGCCAGCAGGGCTAGCGGGAGTGGTGAGCAGTTCTTC. This sequence encodes CASRASGSGEQFF.

V is TRBV10-2 and J is TRBJ2-7; D gene unclear. V was cut by 2 bases and J by 2 bases, with 10 bases left in between. The CDR3 spans 14 residues. Germline assignment: CDR1 WSHSY and CDR2 SAAADI. The CDR3 DNA reads TGCGCCAGCAGTGAGATAACTAACCCCTACGAGCAGTACTTC. It specifies CASSEITNPYEQYF.

This chain joins TRBV4-1 and TRBJ2-7; D remains ambiguous. Trimming left V 1 base short and J 0 bases short, with 13 bases between. The CDR3 is 16 residues long. Germline V gene sequence: CDR1 MGHRA, CDR2 YSYEKL. The CDR3 protein is CASSQVGTWSSYEQYF. The DNA of the CDR3 is TGCGCCAGCAGCCAAGTAGGAACTTGGAGCTCCTACGAGCAGTACTTC.